The table lists the clone carrying this TCR beta chain with a count of one. This sample is part of a study of CD8 T cells in Susac syndrome. Reverse transcription of about 0.5 to 1 ug RNA was performed with random hexamers. Multiplex PCR with immunoSEQ amplified the TCR beta CDR3 across 54 Vbeta and 13 Jbeta. TCRdb fed the immunoSEQ multiplex PCR reads into MiXCR, producing one record per CDR3 protein. This table holds 140,000 to 150,000 distinct CDR3 sequences, 85% to 95% found once. This CDR3 spans 13 amino acids. V shed 6 bases, J shed 6 bases, and the junction held 6 bases outside the gene matches.

The TCR originated in a human donor with multiple sclerosis. The V and J genes are TRBV12-3 or TRBV12-4 and TRBJ2-7; 9 bases fit TRBD1. The source material was CD4+ T cells from PBMCs. The CDR3 bases are TGTGCCAGCAGGGGACAGGGTAAGATCGAGCAGTACTTC. Protein sequence: CASRGQGKIEQYF.